This is a list of T cell receptor beta chains from one sample in a study of circulating CD8 cells and anti-PD-1 response in melanoma. From the reads, TCRdb called clonotypes with MiXCR, one entry per CDR3 protein. The sample carries about 720 distinct CDR3 sequences, approximately 7.5% recorded once. The sample consisted of CD8+ T cells from PBMCs, taken at baseline or after one month of anti-PD-1 therapy (not recorded which). These receptors were taken from a human donor with melanoma. Both conserved end residues are part of each CDR3. Each record gives: D gene, V gene, J gene, clone size, CDR3 DNA, CDR3 protein. The D gene is left open where the match is weak. Some rows have no size entry. The others give once, few or many, or a class for an expanded clone.

-	TRBV20-1	TRBJ2-4	few	TGCAGTGCTCCGTCAGCGGTCGTAGCCAAAAACATTCAGTACTTC	CSAPSAVVAKNIQYF
-	TRBV25-1	TRBJ2-3	medium-sized	TGTGCCAGCAGTCCCGTTTTCACAGATACGCAGTATTTT	CASSPVFTDTQYF
-	TRBV28	TRBJ1-6	large	TGTGCCAGCAGTTCGGCCGGGAGACCAGATTCACCCCTCCACTTT	CASSSAGRPDSPLHF
-	TRBV19	TRBJ2-3	medium-sized	TGTACCAGTAGTAAAGAGCCCTGGACGGGTACGATCACAGATACGCAGTATTTT	CTSSKEPWTGTITDTQYF
-	TRBV28	TRBJ2-5	medium-sized	TGTGCCAGCAGTTTATTAACGGGGACCCAGTACTTC	CASSLLTGTQYF
TRBD1	TRBV20-1	TRBJ2-7	medium-sized	TGCAGTGCTAGAGAGGGCAGGGGGCAGGAAGAGCAGTACTTC	CSAREGRGQEEQYF
-	TRBV5-1	TRBJ2-7	medium-sized	TGCGCCAGCAGCTTGGGTCGAGAAACCTACGAGCAGTACTTC	CASSLGRETYEQYF
-	TRBV27	TRBJ2-1	medium-sized	TGTGCCAGCAGTCACAACCTGAGGGCTGGGCAGTTCTTC	CASSHNLRAGQFF
-	TRBV25-1	TRBJ1-4	medium-sized	TGTGCCAGCAGTGACAACCCCCGCCAGGCGATACGAGCAACTAATGAAAAACTGTTTTTT	CASSDNPRQAIRATNEKLFF
TRBD1	TRBV12-3/TRBV12-4	TRBJ1-1	few	TGTGCCAGCAGTCCGACAGGGTCCATTGAAGCTTTCTTT	CASSPTGSIEAFF
-	TRBV12-3/TRBV12-4	TRBJ2-3	medium-sized	TGTGCCAGCTGGAGGTCGGACATGCGCCCAGATACGCAGTATTTT	CASWRSDMRPDTQYF
-	TRBV19	TRBJ1-1	-	TGTGCCAGTAGTATAACTAGGGCAGATACGAACACTGAAGCTTTCTTT	CASSITRADTNTEAFF
-	TRBV16	TRBJ2-7	large	TGTGCCAGCAGCCAGGTCATGGGGGGCCACGAGCAGTACTTC	CASSQVMGGHEQYF
TRBD2	TRBV28	TRBJ2-3	large	TGTGCCAGCAGTTTCCCGGGGACTAGCGGCCGCACAGATACGCAGTATTTT	CASSFPGTSGRTDTQYF
-	TRBV27	TRBJ1-1	medium-sized	TGTGCCAGCAGTCCGGCGGGGGCCACTGAAGCTTTCTTT	CASSPAGATEAFF
-	TRBV12-3/TRBV12-4	TRBJ2-7	medium-sized	TGTGCCAGCACCGCGGGGGCGGACGAGCAGTACTTC	CASTAGADEQYF
-	TRBV19	TRBJ1-5	medium-sized	TGTGCCAGTAGTATAGATGCAGGAGGCAATCAGCCCCAGCATTTT	CASSIDAGGNQPQHF
TRBD2	TRBV7-2	TRBJ2-1	medium-sized	TGTGCCAGCAGCTTTCTAGCGGGGGGGCTCAATGAGCAGTTCTTC	CASSFLAGGLNEQFF
-	TRBV19	TRBJ2-7	-	TGTGCCAGTAGTATGGGTCGTTACGAGCAGTACTTC	CASSMGRYEQYF
-	TRBV5-8	TRBJ2-7	medium-sized	TGTGCCAGCAGCTTTACAAACAGGGACGAGCAGTACTTC	CASSFTNRDEQYF
TRBD1	TRBV7-8	TRBJ2-7	medium-sized	TGTGCCAGCAGCCAATATTGGACAGGGGGAAGCGACGAGCAGTACTTC	CASSQYWTGGSDEQYF
TRBD1	TRBV6-4	TRBJ2-1	medium-sized	TGTGCCAGCAGTGCTGGACGGGACAGTTACAATGAGCAGTTCTTC	CASSAGRDSYNEQFF
TRBD1	TRBV4-1	TRBJ2-1	medium-sized	TGCGCCAGCAGCCATGGGACAGGGGTTGATGAGCAGTTCTTC	CASSHGTGVDEQFF
-	TRBV28	TRBJ1-3	large	TGTGCCAGCAGACTTACACCCAACTCTGGAAACACCACATATTTT	CASRLTPNSGNTTYF
-	TRBV24-1	TRBJ1-5	large	TGTGCCACCAGTGACATCGGACAGCCCGGAAAACAGCCCCAGCATTTT	CATSDIGQPGKQPQHF
TRBD2	TRBV29-1	TRBJ2-2	large	TGCAGCGTTCCCGGGGTCGGGAGGGCCACCGGGGAGCTGTTTTTT	CSVPGVGRATGELFF
-	TRBV28	TRBJ1-2	large	TGTGCCAGCAGTTTATGGGGGCAGGGGATCAACTATGGCTACACCTTC	CASSLWGQGINYGYTF
-	TRBV20-1	TRBJ2-7	-	TGCAGTGCTAGAGGCGGGACAGAGGGCGATTCCTACGAGCAGTACTTC	CSARGGTEGDSYEQYF
TRBD2	TRBV2	TRBJ2-3	medium-sized	TGTGCCAGCAGCACTTCGACTAGCGGGGCGGAAGATACGCAGTATTTT	CASSTSTSGAEDTQYF
-	TRBV2	TRBJ2-5	medium-sized	TGTGCCAGCAGTGAAAGACCCGACCGGGAGACCCAGTACTTC	CASSERPDRETQYF
-	TRBV7-2	TRBJ2-5	large	TGTGCCAGCAGCCTAAGGGAATTCGAGACCCAGTACTTC	CASSLREFETQYF
-	TRBV2	TRBJ2-7	medium-sized	TGTGCCAGCAGTGACTCGGTGGCGGACGAGCAGTACTTC	CASSDSVADEQYF
-	TRBV12-3/TRBV12-4	TRBJ2-2	medium-sized	TGTGCCAGCCGAAGTTGGGAGGACGCGAACACCGGGGAGCTGTTTTTT	CASRSWEDANTGELFF
TRBD1	TRBV19	TRBJ1-1	-	TGTGCCAGTGACAGGGTTCCGAACACTGAAGCTTTCTTT	CASDRVPNTEAFF
-	TRBV7-8	TRBJ1-2	large	TGTGCCAGCAGCCCCTTGGGGGGGGTTGGCTACACCTTC	CASSPLGGVGYTF
TRBD1	TRBV7-2	TRBJ2-7	-	TGTGCCGGCAGCACCCCCCGGGACAGGGTTCCATACGAGCAGTACTTC	CAGSTPRDRVPYEQYF
TRBD2	TRBV4-2	TRBJ2-7	large	TGTGCCAGCAGCCAAGCCGAGGGAGCGGGAAGCTACGAGCAGTACTTC	CASSQAEGAGSYEQYF
TRBD2	TRBV27	TRBJ2-1	-	TGTGCCAGCAGTTCTCTAGCGGGAGTAGGGCCAGAGCAGTTCTTC	CASSSLAGVGPEQFF
-	TRBV27	TRBJ1-5	medium-sized	TGTGCCAGCAGTTCATCACAGAGATGGAATCAGCCCCAGCATTTT	CASSSSQRWNQPQHF
-	TRBV27	TRBJ2-7	large	TGTGCCAGCAGTCCCGGGGCCTTAATGAGCTCCTACGAGCAGTACTTC	CASSPGALMSSYEQYF
-	TRBV20-1	TRBJ1-1	medium-sized	TGCAGTGCTAGAGACCTAGGGGGAGGCAGGGATCACACTGAAGCTTTCTTT	CSARDLGGGRDHTEAFF
TRBD2	TRBV29-1	TRBJ2-3	medium-sized	TGCAGCGTTGCCCTCCAAAGCGGGACCCCAGATACGCAGTATTTT	CSVALQSGTPDTQYF
TRBD2	TRBV28	TRBJ2-7	large	TGTGCCAGCAGGGAGATAGCGGGAGTATCCTACGAGCAGTACTTC	CASREIAGVSYEQYF
TRBD1	TRBV14	TRBJ1-4	medium-sized	TGTGCCAGCAGCCCCACAGGGGTGGGTGAAAAACTGTTTTTT	CASSPTGVGEKLFF